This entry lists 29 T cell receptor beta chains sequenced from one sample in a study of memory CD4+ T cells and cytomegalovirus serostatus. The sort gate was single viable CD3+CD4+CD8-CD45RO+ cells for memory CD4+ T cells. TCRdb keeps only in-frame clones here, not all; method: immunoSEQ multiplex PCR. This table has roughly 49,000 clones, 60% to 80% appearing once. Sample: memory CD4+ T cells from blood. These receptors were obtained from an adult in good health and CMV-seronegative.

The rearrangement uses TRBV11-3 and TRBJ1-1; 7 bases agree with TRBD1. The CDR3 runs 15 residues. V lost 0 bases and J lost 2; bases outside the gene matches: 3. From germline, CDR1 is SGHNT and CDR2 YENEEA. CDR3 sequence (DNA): TGTGCCAGCAGCTTAGATGGGACAGCCAACACTGAAGCTTTCTTT. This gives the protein CASSLDGTANTEAFF.

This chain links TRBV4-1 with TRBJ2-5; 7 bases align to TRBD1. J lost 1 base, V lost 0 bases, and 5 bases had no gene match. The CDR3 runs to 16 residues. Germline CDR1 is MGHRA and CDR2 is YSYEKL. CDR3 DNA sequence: TGCGCCAGCAGCCAAGATACAGGGGTTCTCCAAGAGACCCAGTACTTC. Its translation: CASSQDTGVLQETQYF.

The CDR3, as DNA: TGTGCCAGCAGACTCACGGGGGGGCATGGCTACACCTTC. Protein sequence: CASRLTGGHGYTF. The rearrangement joins TRBV7-3 to TRBJ1-2; D perhaps matches TRBD1 (6 bases). CDR3 size: 13 residues. CDR1 and CDR2 (germline): SGHTA, FQGTGA. Trimming took off 6 bases at V and 6 bases at J, with 14 bases between the two ends.

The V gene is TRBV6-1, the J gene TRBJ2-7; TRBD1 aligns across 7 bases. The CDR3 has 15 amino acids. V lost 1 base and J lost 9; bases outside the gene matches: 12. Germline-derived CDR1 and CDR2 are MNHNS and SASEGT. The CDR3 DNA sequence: TGTGCCAGCAGTGAAGGGGCCAGGTCAGGGGGTGCGCAGTACTTC. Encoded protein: CASSEGARSGGAQYF.

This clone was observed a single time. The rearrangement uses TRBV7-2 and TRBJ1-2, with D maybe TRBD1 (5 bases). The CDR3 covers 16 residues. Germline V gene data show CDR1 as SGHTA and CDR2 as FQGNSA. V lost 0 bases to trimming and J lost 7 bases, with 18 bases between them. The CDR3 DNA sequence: TGTGCCAGCAGCTTAGCTTGGTTCGGACAAGAGGGTGGCTACACCTTC. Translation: CASSLAWFGQEGGYTF.

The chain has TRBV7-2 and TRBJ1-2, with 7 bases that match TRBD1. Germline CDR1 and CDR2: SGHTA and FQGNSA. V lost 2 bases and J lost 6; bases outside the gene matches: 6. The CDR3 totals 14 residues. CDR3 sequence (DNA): TGTGCCAGCAGCTTAAAGGGGGCTACGAATGGCTACACCTTC. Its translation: CASSLKGATNGYTF.

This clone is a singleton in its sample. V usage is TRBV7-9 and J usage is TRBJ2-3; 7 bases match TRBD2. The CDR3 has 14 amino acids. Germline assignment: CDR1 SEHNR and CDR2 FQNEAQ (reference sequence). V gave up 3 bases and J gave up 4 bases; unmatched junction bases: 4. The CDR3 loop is CASSLGGYADTQYF. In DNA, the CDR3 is TGTGCCAGCAGCTTGGGAGGGTATGCAGATACGCAGTATTTT.

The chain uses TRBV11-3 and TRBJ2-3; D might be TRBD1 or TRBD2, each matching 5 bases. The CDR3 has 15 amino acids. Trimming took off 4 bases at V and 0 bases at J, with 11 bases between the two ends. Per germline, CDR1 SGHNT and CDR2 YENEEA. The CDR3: CASSSGRISTDTQYF. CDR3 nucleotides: TGTGCCAGCAGCTCGGGACGGATAAGCACAGATACGCAGTATTTT.

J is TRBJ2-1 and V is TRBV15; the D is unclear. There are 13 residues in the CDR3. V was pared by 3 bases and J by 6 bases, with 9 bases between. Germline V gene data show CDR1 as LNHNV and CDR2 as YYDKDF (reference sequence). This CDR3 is CATSRGSFNEQFF. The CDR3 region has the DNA TGTGCCACCAGCAGGGGCAGCTTCAATGAGCAGTTCTTC.

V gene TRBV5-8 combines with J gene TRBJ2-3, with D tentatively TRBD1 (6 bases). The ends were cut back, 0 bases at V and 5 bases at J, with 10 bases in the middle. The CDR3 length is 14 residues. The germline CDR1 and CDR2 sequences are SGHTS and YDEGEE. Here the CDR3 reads CASSLDPRGDTQYF. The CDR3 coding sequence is TGTGCCAGCAGCTTGGATCCCAGGGGAGATACGCAGTATTTT.

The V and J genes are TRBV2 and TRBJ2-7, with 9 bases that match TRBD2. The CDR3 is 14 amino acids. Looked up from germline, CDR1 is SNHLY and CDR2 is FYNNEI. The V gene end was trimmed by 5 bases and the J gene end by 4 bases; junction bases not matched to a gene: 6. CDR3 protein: CASSLGLATYEQYF. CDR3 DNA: TGTGCCAGCAGTTTAGGACTAGCGACATACGAGCAGTACTTC.

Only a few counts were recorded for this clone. The CDR3 DNA reads as TGTGCCAGCACCTCACCCGGGGAGGAGGTTTATAATTCACCCCTCCACTTT. This translates into CASTSPGEEVYNSPLHF. The rearrangement joins TRBV28 to TRBJ1-6; D uncertain. Germline V gene lookup returns CDR1 MDHEN and CDR2 SYDVKM. CDR3 length: 17 amino acids. V was pared by 7 bases and J by 4 bases, with 20 bases between. The complete variable domain, with remaining parts taken from reference TRBV28 and TRBJ1-6, reads DVKVTQSSRYLVKRTGEKVFLECVQDMDHENMFWYRQDPGLGLRLIYFSYDVKMKEKGDIPEGYSVSREKKERFSLILESASTNQTSMYLCASTSPGEEVYNSPLHFGNGTRLTVT.

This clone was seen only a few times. In DNA form, the CDR3 reads TGTGCCAGCAGGTGGGACAGCTCTGGGGCCAACGTCCTGACTTTC. It yields the protein CASRWDSSGANVLTF. This chain links TRBV6-6 with TRBJ2-6, with 7 nucleotides matching TRBD1. CDR3 size: 15 residues. Germline trimming cut 6 bases from V and 0 bases from J; bases unmatched to any gene: 2. Germline lookup yields CDR1 MNHNY and CDR2 SVGAGI (reference sequence).

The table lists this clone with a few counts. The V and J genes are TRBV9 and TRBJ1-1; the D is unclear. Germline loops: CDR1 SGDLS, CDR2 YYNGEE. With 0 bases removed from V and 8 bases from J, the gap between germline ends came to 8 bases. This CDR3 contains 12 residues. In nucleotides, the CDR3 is TGTGCCAGCAGCGTAGCTACGGGGGAAGCTTTCTTT. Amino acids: CASSVATGEAFF.

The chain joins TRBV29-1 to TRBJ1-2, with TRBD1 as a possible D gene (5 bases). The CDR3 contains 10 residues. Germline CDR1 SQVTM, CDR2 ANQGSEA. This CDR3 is CSVRVGEYTF. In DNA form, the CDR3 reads TGCAGTGTCCGCGTAGGGGAATACACCTTC.

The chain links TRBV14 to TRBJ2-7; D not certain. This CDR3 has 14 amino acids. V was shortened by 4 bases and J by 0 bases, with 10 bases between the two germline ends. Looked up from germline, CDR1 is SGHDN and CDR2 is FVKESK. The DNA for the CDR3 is TGTGCCAGCAGCCGACATCAGAGCTCCTACGAGCAGTACTTC. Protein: CASSRHQSSYEQYF.

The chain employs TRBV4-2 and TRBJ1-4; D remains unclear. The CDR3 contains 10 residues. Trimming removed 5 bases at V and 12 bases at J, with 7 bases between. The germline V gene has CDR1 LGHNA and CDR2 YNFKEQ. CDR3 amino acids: CASSGGELFF. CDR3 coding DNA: TGTGCCAGCAGCGGTGGGGAACTGTTTTTT.

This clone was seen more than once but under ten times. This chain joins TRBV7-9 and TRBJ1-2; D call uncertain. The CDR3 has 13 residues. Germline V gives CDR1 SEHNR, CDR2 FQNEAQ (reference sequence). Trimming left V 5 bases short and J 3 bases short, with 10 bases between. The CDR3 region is CASSPGRDYGYTF. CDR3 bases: TGTGCCAGCAGCCCCGGGCGCGACTATGGCTACACCTTC.

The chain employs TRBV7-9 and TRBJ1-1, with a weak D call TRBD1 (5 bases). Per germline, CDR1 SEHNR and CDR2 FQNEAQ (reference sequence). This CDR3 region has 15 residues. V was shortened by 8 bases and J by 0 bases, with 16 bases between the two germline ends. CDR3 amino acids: CASGATAILNTEAFF. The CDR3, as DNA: TGTGCCAGCGGCGCGACAGCGATTTTGAACACTGAAGCTTTCTTT.

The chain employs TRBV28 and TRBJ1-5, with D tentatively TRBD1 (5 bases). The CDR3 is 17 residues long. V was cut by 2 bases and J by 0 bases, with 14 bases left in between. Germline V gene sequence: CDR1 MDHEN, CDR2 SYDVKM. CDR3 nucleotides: TGTGCCAGCAGTTTACTCGACAGCGTTGGTAGCAATCAGCCCCAGCATTTT. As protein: CASSLLDSVGSNQPQHF.

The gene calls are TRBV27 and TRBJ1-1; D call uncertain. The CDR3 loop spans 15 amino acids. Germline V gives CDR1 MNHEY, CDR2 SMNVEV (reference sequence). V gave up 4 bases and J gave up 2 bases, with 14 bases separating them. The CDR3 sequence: CASSSIRLQNTEAFF. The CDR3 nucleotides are TGTGCCAGCAGTTCCATCAGATTACAAAACACTGAAGCTTTCTTT.

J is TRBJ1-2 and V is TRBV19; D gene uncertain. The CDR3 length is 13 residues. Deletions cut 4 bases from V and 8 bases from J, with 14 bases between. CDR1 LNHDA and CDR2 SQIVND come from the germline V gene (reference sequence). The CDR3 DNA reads TGTGCCAGTAGTACCCCCGGGTCCTGGGGCTACACCTTC. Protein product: CASSTPGSWGYTF. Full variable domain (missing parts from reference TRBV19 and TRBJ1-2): DGGITQSPKYLFRKEGQNVTLSCEQNLNHDAMYWYRQDPGQGLRLIYYSQIVNDFQKGDIAEGYSVSREKKESFPLTVTSAQKNPTAFYLCASSTPGSWGYTFGSGTRLTVV.

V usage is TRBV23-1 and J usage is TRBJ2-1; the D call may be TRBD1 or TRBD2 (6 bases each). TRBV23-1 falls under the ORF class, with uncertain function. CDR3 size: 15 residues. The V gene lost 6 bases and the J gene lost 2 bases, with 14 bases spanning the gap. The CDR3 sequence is CASRRGASPYNEQFF. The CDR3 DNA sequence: TGCGCCAGCAGAAGGGGGGCGAGTCCCTACAATGAGCAGTTCTTC.

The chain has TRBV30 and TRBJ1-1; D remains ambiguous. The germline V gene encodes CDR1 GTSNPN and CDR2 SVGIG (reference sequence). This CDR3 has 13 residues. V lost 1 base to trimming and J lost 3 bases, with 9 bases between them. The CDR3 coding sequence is TGTGCCTGGAGTGCGGCGCGGCACACTGAAGCTTTCTTT. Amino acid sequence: CAWSAARHTEAFF.

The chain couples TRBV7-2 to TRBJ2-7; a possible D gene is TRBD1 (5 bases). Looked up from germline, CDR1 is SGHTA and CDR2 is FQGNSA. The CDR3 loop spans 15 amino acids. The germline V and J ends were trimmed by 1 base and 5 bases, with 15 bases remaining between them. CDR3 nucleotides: TGTGCCAGCAGCTTAGATGGACACCTATCAGACGAGCAGTACTTC. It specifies CASSLDGHLSDEQYF. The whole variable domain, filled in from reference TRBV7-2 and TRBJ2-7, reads GAGVSQSPSNKVTEKGKDVELRCDPISGHTALYWYRQSLGQGLEFLIYFQGNSAPDKSGLPSDRFSAERTGGSVSTLTIQRTQQEDSAVYLCASSLDGHLSDEQYFGPGTRLTVT.

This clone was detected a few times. In DNA, the CDR3 is TGCAGCGTTGACGATAGGGCAGATACGCAGTATTTT. Its translation is CSVDDRADTQYF. The chain links TRBV29-1 to TRBJ2-3; the D is unclear. V dropped 3 bases and J dropped 4 bases, with 8 bases sitting between them. CDR1 and CDR2 from the germline V gene are SQVTM and ANQGSEA. CDR3 size: 12 residues.

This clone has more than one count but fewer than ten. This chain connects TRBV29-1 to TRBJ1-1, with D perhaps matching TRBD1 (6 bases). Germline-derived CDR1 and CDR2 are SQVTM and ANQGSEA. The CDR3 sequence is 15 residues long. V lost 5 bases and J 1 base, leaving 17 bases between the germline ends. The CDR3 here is CSVSSGALGNTEAFF. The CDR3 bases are TGCAGCGTTTCATCAGGGGCCCTGGGGAACACTGAAGCTTTCTTT.

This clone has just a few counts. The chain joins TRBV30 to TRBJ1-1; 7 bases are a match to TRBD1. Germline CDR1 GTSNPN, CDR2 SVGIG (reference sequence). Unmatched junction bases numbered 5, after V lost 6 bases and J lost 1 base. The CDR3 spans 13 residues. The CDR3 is CACRDSPNTEAFF. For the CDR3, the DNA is TGTGCCTGTAGGGACAGCCCGAACACTGAAGCTTTCTTT.

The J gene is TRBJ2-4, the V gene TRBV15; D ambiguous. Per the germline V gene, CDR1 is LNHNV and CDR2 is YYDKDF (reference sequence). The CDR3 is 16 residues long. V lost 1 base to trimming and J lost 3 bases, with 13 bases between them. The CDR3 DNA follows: TGTGCCACCAGCAGAGTGTATGGTCCCGACAAAAACATTCAGTACTTC. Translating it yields CATSRVYGPDKNIQYF.